This entry is about one TCR beta chain. The antigen remains undetermined. This entry belongs to a study of T cells in Graves' hyperthyroidism and ophthalmopathy. Study observations and caveats: Stable hyperthyroidism and ophthalmopathy were separated using 13 V-J signatures.

There were TCR beta CDR3 regions amplified from RNA transcripts. First-round RT-PCR targeting the TCR CDR3 was performed with the HTBI primer set. Via MiXCR, TCRdb re-called the multiplex PCR reads, giving one row per CDR3 protein. Of some 490,000 distinct CDR3 sequences in the sample, about 20% were seen once. The authors took PBMCs from over 8.5 ml fresh peripheral blood. The V gene's germline CDR1 is SGHRS and CDR2 YFSETQ. Unmatched junction bases numbered 8, after V lost 0 bases and J lost 3 bases. The CDR3 contains 17 residues. The sample taken for sequencing was blood. This rearrangement joins TRBV5-1 to TRBJ2-7, with 11 positions matching TRBD2. The receptor was isolated from a woman in her 70s with Graves' ophthalmopathy. The DNA for the CDR3 is TGCGCCAGCAGCTTGGGGGCTAGCGGGAGGCCCTTCTACGAGCAGTACTTC. Protein: CASSLGASGRPFYEQYF. The full variable domain, its missing parts supplied by reference TRBV5-1 and TRBJ2-7, is KAGVTQTPRYLIKTRGQQVTLSCSPISGHRSVSWYQQTPGQGLQFLFEYFSETQRNKGNFPGRFSGRQFSNSRSEMNVSTLELGDSALYLCASSLGASGRPFYEQYFGPGTRLTVT.